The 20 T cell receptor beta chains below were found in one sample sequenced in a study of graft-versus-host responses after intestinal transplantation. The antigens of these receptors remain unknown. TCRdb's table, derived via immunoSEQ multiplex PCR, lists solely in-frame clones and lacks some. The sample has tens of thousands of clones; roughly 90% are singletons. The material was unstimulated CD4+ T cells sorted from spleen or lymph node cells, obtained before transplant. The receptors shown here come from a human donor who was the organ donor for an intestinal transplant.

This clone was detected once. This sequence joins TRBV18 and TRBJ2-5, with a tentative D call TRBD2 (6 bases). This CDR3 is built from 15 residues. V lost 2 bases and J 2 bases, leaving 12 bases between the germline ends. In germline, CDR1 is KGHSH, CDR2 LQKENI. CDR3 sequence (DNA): TGTGCCAGCTCACCATCATCGGGGGTTCAAGAGACCCAGTACTTC. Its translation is CASSPSSGVQETQYF.

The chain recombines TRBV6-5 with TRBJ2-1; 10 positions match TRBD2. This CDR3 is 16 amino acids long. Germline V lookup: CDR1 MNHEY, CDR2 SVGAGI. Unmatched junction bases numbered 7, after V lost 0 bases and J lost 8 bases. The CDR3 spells CASSYSGLALNDEQFF. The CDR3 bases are TGTGCCAGCAGTTACTCGGGACTAGCGTTAAACGATGAGCAGTTCTTC.

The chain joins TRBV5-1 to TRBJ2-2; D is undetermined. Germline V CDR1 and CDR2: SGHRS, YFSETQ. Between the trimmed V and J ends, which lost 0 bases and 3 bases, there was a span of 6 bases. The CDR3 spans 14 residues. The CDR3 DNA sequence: TGCGCCAGCAGCTTGGTCCCCGACACCGGGGAGCTGTTTTTT. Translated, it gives CASSLVPDTGELFF.

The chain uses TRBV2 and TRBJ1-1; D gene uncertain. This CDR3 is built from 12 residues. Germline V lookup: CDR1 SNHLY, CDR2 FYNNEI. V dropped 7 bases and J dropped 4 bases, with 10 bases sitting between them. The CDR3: CASNRGATEAFF. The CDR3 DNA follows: TGTGCCAGCAATCGGGGAGCCACTGAAGCTTTCTTT.

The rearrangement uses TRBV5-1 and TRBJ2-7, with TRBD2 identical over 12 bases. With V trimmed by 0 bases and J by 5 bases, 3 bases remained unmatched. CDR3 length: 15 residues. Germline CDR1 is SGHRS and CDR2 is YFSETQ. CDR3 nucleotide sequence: TGCGCCAGCAGCTTGGGACTAGCGGGAGCCGACGAGCAGTACTTC. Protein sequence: CASSLGLAGADEQYF.

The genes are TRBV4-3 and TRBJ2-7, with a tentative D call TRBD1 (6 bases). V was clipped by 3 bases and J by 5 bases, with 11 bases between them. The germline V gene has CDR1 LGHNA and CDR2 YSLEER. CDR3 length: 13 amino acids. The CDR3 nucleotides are TGCGCCAGCAGCCAGGCAGGGGACGACGAGCAGTACTTC. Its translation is CASSQAGDDEQYF.

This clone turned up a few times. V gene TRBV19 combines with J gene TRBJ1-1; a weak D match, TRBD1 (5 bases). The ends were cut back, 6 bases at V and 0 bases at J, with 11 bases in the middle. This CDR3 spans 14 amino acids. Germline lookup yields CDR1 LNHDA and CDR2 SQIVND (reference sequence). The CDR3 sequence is CASRSTAMNTEAFF. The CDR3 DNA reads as TGTGCCAGTAGGTCGACAGCCATGAACACTGAAGCTTTCTTT.

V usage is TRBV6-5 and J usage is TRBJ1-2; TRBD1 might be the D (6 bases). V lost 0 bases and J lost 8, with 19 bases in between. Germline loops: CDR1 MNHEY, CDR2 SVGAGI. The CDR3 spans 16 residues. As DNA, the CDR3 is TGTGCCAGCAGTTACTCGAGACAGGCCGGCGGGTACGGCTACACCTTC. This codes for CASSYSRQAGGYGYTF.

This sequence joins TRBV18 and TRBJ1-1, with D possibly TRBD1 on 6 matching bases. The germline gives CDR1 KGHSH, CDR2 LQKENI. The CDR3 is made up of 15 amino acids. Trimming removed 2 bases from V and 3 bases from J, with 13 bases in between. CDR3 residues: CASSPTQGSDTEAFF. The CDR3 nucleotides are TGTGCCAGCTCACCAACACAGGGTTCGGACACTGAAGCTTTCTTT.

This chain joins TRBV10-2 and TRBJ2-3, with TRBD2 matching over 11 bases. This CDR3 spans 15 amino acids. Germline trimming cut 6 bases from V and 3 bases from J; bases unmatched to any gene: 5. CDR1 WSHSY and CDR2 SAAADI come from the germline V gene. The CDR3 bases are TGCGCCAGCAGCTTCTCTAGCGGGAGGACAGATACGCAGTATTTT. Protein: CASSFSSGRTDTQYF.

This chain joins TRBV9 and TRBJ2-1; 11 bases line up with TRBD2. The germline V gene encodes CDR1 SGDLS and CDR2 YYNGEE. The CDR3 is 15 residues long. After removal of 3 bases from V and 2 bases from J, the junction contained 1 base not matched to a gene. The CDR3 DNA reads TGTGCCAGCAGCGCGACTAGCGGGACCTACAATGAGCAGTTCTTC. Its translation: CASSATSGTYNEQFF. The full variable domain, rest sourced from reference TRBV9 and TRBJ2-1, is DSGVTQTPKHLITATGQRVTLRCSPRSGDLSVYWYQQSLDQGLQFLIQYYNGEERAKGNILERFSAQQFPDLHSELNLSSLELGDSALYFCASSATSGTYNEQFFGPGTRLTVL.

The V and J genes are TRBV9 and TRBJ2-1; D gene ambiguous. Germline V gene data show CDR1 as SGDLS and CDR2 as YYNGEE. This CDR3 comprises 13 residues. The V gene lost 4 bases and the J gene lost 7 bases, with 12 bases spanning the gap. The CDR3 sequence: CASSSRLSNEQFF. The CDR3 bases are TGTGCCAGCAGCTCACGACTGTCTAATGAGCAGTTCTTC. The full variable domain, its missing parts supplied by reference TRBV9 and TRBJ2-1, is DSGVTQTPKHLITATGQRVTLRCSPRSGDLSVYWYQQSLDQGLQFLIQYYNGEERAKGNILERFSAQQFPDLHSELNLSSLELGDSALYFCASSSRLSNEQFFGPGTRLTVL.

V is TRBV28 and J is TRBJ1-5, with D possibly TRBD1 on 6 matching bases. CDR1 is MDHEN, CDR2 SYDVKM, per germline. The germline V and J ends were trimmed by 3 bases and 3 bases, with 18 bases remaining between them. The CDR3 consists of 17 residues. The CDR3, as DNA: TGTGCCAGCAGTTTTAGGGGAGGGGGGGGATCCAATCAGCCCCAGCATTTT. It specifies CASSFRGGGGSNQPQHF.

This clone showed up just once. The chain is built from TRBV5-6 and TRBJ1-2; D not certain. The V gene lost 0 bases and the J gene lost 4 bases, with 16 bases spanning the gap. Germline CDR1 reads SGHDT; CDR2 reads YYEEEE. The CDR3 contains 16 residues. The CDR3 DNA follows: TGTGCCAGCAGCTTGGGTCGGTACGCGGAATCCTATGGCTACACCTTC. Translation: CASSLGRYAESYGYTF.

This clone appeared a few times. CDR3 in amino acids: CASSQAPRFEQYF. The DNA of the CDR3 is TGCGCCAGCAGCCAAGCCCCGCGATTCGAGCAGTACTTC. This sequence joins TRBV4-3 and TRBJ2-7; the D is unclear. This CDR3 has 13 residues. The V gene lost 1 base and the J gene lost 6 bases, with 10 bases spanning the gap. Germline V CDR1 and CDR2: LGHNA, YSLEER.

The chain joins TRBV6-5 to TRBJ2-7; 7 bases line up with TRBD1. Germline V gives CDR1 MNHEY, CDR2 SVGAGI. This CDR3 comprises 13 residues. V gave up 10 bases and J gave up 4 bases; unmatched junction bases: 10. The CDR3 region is CATHGRGQYEQYF. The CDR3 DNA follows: TGTGCCACGCATGGAAGGGGGCAATACGAGCAGTACTTC.

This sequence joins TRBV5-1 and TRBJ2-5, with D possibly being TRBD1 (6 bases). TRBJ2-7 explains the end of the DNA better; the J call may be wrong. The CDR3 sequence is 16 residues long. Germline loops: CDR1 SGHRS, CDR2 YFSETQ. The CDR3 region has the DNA TGCGCCAGCAGCTTGAGCCCGACAGGTCAGACCTACGAGCAGTACTTC. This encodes CASSLSPTGQTYEQYF.

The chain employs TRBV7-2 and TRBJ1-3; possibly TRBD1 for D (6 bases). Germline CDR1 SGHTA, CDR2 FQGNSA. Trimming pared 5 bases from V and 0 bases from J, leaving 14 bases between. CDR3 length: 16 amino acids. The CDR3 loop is CASSPKTGLSGNTIYF. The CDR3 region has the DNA TGTGCCAGCAGCCCCAAGACAGGCCTCTCTGGAAACACCATATATTTT.

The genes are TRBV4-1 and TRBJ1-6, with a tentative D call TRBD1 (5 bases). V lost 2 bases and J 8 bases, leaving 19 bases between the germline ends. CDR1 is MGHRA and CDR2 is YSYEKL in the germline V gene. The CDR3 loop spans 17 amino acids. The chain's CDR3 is CASSQQASSGLHSPLHF. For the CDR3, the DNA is TGCGCCAGCAGCCAACAAGCCTCGTCAGGGCTCCATTCACCCCTCCACTTT.

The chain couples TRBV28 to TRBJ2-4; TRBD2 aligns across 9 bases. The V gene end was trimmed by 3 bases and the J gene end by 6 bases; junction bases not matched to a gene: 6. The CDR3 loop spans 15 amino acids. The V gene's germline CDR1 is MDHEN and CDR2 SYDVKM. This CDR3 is CASSFAGGTLNIQYF. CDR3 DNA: TGTGCCAGCAGTTTTGCGGGAGGGACTTTAAACATTCAGTACTTC.